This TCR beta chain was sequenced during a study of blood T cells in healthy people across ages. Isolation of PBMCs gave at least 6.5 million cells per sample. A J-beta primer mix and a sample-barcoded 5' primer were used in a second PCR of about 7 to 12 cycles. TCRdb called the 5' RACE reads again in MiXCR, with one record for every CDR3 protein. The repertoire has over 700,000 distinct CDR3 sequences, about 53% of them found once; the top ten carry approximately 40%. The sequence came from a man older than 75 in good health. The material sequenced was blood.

The CDR3 DNA is TGTGCCAGCAGCCGGAGGGGTGGGGACACTGAAGCTTTCTTT. Protein sequence: CASSRRGGDTEAFF. This chain connects TRBV7-3 to TRBJ1-1, with D tentatively TRBD1 (5 bases). The germline V gene encodes CDR1 SGHTA and CDR2 FQGTGA. V was pared by 5 bases and J by 3 bases, with 13 bases between. This CDR3 has 14 amino acids.